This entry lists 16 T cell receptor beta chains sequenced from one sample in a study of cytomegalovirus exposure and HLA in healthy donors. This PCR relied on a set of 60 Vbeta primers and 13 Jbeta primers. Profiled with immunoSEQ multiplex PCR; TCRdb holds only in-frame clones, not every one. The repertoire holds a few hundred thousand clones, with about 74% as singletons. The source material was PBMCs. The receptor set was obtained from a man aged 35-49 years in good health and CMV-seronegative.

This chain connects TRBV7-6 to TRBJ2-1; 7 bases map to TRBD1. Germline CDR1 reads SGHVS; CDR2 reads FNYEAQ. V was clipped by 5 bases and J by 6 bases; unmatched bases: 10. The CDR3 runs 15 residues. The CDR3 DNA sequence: TGTGCCAGCAGCCTCTATGAGGGGGCTCGCAATGAGCAGTTCTTC. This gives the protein CASSLYEGARNEQFF. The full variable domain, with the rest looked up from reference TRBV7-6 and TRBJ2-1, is GAGVSQSPRYKVTKRGQDVALRCDPISGHVSLYWYRQALGQGPEFLTYFNYEAQQDKSGLPNDRFSAERPEGSISTLTIQRTEQRDSAMYRCASSLYEGARNEQFFGPGTRLTVL.

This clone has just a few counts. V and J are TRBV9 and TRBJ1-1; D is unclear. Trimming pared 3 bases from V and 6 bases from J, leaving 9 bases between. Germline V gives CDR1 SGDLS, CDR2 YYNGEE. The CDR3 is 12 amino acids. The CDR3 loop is CASSAQEAEAFF. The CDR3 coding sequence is TGTGCCAGCAGCGCGCAGGAGGCTGAAGCTTTCTTT.

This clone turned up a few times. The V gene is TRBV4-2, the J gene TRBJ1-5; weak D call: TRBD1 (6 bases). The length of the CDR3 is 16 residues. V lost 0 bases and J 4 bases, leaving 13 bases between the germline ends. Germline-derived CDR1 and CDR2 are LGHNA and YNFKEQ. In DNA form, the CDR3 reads TGTGCCAGCAGCCAAGATTTTGGGGGCGGGAATCAGCCCCAGCATTTT. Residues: CASSQDFGGGNQPQHF.

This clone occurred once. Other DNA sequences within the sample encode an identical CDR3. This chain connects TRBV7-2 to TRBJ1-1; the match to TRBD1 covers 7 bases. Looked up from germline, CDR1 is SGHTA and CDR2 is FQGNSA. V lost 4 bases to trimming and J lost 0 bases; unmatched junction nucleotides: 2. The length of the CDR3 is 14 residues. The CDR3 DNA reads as TGTGCCAGCAGCTCTACAGGGGTGAACACTGAAGCTTTCTTT. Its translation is CASSSTGVNTEAFF.

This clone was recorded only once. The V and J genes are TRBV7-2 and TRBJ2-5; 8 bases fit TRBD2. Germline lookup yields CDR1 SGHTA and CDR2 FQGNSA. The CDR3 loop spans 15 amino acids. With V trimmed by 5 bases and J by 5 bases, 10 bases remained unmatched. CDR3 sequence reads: CASSRDGGGRETQYF. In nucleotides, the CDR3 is TGTGCCAGCAGCCGAGACGGGGGGGGCCGGGAGACCCAGTACTTC.

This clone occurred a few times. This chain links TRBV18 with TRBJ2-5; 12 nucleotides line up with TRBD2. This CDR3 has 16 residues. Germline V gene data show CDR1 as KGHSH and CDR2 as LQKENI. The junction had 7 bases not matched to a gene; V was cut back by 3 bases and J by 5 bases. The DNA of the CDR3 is TGTGCCAGCTCACCTCGACTAGCGGGAGAGGGGGAGACCCAGTACTTC. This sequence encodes CASSPRLAGEGETQYF. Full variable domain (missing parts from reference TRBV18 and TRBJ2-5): NAGVMQNPRHLVRRRGQEARLRCSPMKGHSHVYWYRQLPEEGLKFMVYLQKENIIDESGMPKERFSAEFPKEGPSILRIQQVVRGDSAAYFCASSPRLAGEGETQYFGPGTRLLVL.

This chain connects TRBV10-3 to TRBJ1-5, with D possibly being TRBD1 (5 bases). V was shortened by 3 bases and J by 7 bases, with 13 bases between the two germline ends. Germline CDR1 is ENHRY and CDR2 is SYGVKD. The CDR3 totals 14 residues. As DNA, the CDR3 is TGTGCCATCAGTGATTTGGGTGCAGGGCAGCCCCAGCATTTT. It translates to CAISDLGAGQPQHF.

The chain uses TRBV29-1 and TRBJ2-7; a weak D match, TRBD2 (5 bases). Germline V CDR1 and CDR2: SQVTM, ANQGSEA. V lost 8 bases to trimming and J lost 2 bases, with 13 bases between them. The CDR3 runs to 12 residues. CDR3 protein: CSTLTSTYEQYF. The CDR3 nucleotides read TGCAGCACCTTAACTAGTACCTACGAGCAGTACTTC.

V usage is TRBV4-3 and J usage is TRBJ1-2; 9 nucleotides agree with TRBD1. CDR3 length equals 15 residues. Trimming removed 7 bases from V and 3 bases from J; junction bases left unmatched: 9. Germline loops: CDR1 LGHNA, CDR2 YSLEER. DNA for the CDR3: TGCGCCAGCAACACCGGGACAGGGCGGGACTATGGCTACACCTTC. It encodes CASNTGTGRDYGYTF.

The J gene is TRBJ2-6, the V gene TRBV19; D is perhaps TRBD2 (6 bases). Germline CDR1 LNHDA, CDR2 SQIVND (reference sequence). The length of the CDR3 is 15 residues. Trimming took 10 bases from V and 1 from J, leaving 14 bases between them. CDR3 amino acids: CATSRRESGANVLTF. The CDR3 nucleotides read TGTGCCACCTCAAGACGGGAGTCTGGGGCCAACGTCCTGACTTTC. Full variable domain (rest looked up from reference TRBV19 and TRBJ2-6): DGGITQSPKYLFRKEGQNVTLSCEQNLNHDAMYWYRQDPGQGLRLIYYSQIVNDFQKGDIAEGYSVSREKKESFPLTVTSAQKNPTAFYLCATSRRESGANVLTFGAGSRLTVL.

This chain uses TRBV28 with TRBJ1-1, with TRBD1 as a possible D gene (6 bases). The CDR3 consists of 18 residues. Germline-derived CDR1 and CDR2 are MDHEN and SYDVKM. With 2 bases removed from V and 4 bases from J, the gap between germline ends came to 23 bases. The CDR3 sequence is CASSLPSQGGGYGTEAFF. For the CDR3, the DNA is TGTGCCAGCAGTTTACCCTCCCAGGGAGGGGGGTACGGCACTGAAGCTTTCTTT.

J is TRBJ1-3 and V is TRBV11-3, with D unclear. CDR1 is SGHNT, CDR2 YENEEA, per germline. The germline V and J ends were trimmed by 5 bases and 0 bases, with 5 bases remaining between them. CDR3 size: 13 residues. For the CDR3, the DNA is TGTGCCAGCAGCCAAAACTCTGGAAACACCATATATTTT. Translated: CASSQNSGNTIYF.

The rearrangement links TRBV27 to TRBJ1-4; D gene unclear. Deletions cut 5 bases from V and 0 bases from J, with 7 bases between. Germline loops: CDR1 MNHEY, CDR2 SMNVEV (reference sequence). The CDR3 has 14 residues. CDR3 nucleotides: TGTGCCAGCAGTAGAGCTACAACTAATGAAAAACTGTTTTTT. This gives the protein CASSRATTNEKLFF.

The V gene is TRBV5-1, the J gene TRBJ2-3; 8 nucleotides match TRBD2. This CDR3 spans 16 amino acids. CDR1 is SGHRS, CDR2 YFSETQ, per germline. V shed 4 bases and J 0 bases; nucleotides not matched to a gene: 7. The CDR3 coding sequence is TGCGCCAGCAGCGGTACTAGCGGATCTAGCACAGATACGCAGTATTTT. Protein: CASSGTSGSSTDTQYF.

The CDR3 nucleotides read TGTGCCAGCAGCTTTTACGGCAGGGCGGGAGGAAACACCATATATTTT. Protein: CASSFYGRAGGNTIYF. V and J are TRBV5-6 and TRBJ1-3; weak D call: TRBD1 (5 bases). The CDR3 runs 16 residues. V was clipped by 2 bases and J by 4 bases, with 16 bases between them. Germline V gives CDR1 SGHDT, CDR2 YYEEEE.

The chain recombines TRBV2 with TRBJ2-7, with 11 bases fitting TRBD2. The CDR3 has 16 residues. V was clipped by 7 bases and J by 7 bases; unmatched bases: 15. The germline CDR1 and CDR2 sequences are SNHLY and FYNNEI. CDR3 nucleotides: TGTGCCAGCATTTTGAACCGTCTAGCGGGAGGAAGGGAGCAGTACTTC. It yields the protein CASILNRLAGGREQYF.